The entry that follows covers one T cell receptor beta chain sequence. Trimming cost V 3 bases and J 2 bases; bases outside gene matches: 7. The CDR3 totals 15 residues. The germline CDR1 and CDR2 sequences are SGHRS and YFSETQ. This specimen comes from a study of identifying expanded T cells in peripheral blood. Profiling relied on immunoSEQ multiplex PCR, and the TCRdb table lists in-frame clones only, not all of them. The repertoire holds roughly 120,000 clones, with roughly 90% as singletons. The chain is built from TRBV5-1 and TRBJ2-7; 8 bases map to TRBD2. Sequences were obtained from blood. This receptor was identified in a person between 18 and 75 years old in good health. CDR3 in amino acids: CASSSKTSGPYEQYF. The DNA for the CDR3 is TGCGCCAGCAGCTCCAAAACTAGCGGACCCTACGAGCAGTACTTC.